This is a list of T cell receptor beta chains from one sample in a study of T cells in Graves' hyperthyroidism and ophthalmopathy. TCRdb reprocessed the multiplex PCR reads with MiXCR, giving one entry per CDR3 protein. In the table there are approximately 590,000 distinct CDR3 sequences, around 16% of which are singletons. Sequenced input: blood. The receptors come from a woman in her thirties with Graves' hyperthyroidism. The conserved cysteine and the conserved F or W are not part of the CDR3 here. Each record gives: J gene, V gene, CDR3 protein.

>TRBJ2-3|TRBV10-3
AISDGTRSTDTQY
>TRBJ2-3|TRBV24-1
ATRQGQGETGTSGVTDTQY
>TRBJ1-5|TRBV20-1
SARGLFGANQPQH
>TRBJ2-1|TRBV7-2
ASSLFRLAGVDEQF
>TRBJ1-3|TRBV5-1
ASSHGTGGHSGNTIY
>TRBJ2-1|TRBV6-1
ASSRDYEPYNEQF
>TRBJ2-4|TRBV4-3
ASSQDLTSGRFKNIQY
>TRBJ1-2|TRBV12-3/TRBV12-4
ASSFTFHGYT
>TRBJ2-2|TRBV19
ASAGTGVTGELF
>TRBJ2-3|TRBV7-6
ASSPSSGLAGPTSTDTQY
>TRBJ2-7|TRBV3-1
ASSHTGTALSYEQY
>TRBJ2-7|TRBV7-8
ASSRTGAHEQY
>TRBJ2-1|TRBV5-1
ASSLALAGGQGHEQF
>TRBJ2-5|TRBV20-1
SALLGGLGQETQY
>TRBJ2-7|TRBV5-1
ASSPAGLAGDYEQY
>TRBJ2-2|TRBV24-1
ATSEPTRIGELF
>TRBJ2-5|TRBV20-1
SARTGGKETQY
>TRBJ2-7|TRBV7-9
ASSLVDAGSYEQY
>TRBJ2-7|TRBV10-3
ASGGLAGLSYEQY
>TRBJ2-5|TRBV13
ASRGTGSLETQY
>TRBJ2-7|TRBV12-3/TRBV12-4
ASSPTRANYEQY
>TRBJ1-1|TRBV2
ASGRGQMNTEAF
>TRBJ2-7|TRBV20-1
SALAGVGEQY
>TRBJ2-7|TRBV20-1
SAESGPDYEQY
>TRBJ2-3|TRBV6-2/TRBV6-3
ASSYLNLRTGFFGLTQY
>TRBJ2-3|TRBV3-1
ASSQRGGTITDTQY
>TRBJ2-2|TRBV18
ASSPGWDTGELF
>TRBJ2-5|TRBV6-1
ASSNRDSVGLY
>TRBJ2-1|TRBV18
ASSPINEQF
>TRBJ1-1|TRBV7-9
CGQTTEAF
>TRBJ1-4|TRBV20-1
SARVAGINEKLF
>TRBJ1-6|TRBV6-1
ASRGLVYNSPLH
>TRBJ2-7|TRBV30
AWSVIKGGEQY
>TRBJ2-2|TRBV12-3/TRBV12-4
ASSFIQGATGELF
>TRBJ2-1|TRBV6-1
ASRVPPYNEQF
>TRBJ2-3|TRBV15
ATERQGLDTQY
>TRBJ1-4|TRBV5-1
ASSLLGTGSNEKLF
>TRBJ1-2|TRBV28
ASRGLLYGYT
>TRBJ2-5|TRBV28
AIAGQGAWKTQY
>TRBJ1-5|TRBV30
AWSSSRTPPWGNQPQH
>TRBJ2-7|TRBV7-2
ASSSGGGLAVYEQY
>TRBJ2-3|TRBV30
AWSFGEPSTDTQY
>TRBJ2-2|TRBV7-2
ASSLALAGVTGELF
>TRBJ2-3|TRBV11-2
ASQKAGSDTQY
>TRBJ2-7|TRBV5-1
ASSLAVSLDPPYEQY
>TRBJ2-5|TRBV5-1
ASSLGQDRQETQY
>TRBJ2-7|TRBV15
ATSRDFGDGEQY
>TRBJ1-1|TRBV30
AWSVPSTGRNTEAF
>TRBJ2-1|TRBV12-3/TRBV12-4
ASSLVIGLAGPAGYNEQF
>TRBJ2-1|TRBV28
ASSANLAGGFYNEQF
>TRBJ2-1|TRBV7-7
ASSPHTGDYNEQF
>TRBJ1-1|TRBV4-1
ASSQPQPGEAF
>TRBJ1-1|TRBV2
ASVEARGTAF
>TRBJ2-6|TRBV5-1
ASSLAEANVLT
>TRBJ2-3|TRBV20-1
SAPEIPSGGNIRFTDTQY
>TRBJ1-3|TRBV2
ASTPSGNTIY
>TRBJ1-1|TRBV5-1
ASRPRGGTEAF
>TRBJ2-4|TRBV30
AWSVGQGRNIQY